There are a few counts of the clone carrying this T cell receptor (beta chain). What it binds is not known. The same CDR3 can be traced to other DNA sequences in this sample. V was trimmed by 1 base and J by 4 bases, leaving 5 bases between them. Looked up from germline, CDR1 is MDHEN and CDR2 is SYDVKM. The CDR3 totals 12 residues. This specimen belongs to a study of cytomegalovirus exposure and HLA in healthy donors. General study results and limits: Segments of the TCR beta V type were, in most cases, productive about 87% or about 30% of the time in an earlier analysis. Many donors carried some public TCRs, although rarity characterized most TCR sequences. Based on reports, TCR beta sequences accurately predicted HLA-A and HLA-B alleles for most subjects.

Amplification used 60 Vbeta primers and 13 Jbeta primers. The method was immunoSEQ multiplex PCR; TCRdb's version includes in-frame clones alone and lacks a portion of them. The sample holds about 120,000 clones, roughly 85% seen once. This clonotype was obtained from a woman in her thirties or forties in good health and CMV-seropositive. Sequenced: PBMCs. J is TRBJ2-7 and V is TRBV28; D unclear. This CDR3 is CASSLSGYEQYF. DNA for the CDR3: TGTGCCAGCAGTTTATCGGGTTACGAGCAGTACTTC.